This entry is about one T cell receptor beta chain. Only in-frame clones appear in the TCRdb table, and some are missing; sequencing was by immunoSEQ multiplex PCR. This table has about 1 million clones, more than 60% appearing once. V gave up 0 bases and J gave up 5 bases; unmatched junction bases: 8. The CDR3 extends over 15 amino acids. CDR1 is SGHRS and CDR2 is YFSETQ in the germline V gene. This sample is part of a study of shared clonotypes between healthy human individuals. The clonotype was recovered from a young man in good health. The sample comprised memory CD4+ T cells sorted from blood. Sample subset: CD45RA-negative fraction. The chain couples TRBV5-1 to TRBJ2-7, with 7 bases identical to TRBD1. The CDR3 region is CASSLGGGPVNEQYF. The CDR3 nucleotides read TGCGCCAGCAGCTTGGGAGGGGGCCCGGTCAACGAGCAGTACTTC.